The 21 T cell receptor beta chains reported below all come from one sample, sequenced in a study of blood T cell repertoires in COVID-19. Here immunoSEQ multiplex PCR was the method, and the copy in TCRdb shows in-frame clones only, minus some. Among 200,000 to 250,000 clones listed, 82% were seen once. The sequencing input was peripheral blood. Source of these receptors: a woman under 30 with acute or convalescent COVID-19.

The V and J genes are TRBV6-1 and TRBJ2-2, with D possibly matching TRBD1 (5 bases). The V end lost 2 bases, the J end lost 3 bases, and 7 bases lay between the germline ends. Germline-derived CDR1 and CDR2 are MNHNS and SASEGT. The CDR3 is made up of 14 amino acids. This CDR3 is CASSEPGHTGELFF. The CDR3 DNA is TGTGCCAGCAGTGAACCAGGGCACACCGGGGAGCTGTTTTTT.

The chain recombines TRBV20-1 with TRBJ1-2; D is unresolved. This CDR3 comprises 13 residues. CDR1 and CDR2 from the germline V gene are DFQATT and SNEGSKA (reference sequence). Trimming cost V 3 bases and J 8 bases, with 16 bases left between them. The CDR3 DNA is TGCAGTGCTAGTTCGGGATTAGATGAAGGCTACACCTTC. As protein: CSASSGLDEGYTF.

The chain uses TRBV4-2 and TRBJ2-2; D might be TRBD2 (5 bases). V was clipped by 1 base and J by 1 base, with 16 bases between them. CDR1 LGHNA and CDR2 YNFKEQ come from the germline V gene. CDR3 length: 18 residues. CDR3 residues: CASSQVIISGENTGELFF. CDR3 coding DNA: TGTGCCAGCAGCCAAGTTATAATAAGCGGAGAGAACACCGGGGAGCTGTTTTTT.

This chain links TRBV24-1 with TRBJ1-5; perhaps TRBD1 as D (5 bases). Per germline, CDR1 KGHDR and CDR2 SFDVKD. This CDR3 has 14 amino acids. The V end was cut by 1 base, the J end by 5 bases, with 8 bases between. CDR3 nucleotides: TGTGCCACCAGTGATTTAGGGGAAGATCAGCCCCAGCATTTT. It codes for CATSDLGEDQPQHF.

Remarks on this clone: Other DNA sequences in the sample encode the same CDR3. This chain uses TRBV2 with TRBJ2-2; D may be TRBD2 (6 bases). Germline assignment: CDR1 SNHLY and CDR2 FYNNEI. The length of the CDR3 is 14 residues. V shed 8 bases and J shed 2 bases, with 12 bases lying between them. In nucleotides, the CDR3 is TGTGCCAGCTCGGCGCGGGGAAACACCGGGGAGCTGTTTTTT. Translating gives CASSARGNTGELFF.

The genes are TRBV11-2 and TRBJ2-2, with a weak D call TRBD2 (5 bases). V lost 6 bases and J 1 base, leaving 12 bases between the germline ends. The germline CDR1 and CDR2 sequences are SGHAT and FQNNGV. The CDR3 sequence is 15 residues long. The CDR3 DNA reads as TGTGCCAGCAGGCCCACTAGGAAGAACACCGGGGAGCTGTTTTTT. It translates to CASRPTRKNTGELFF.

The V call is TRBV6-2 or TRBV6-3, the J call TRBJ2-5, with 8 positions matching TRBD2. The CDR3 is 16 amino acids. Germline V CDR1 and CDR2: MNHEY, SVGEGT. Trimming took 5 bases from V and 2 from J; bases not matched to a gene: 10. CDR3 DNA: TGTGCCAGCAGTAGAGTACGGGGACTAGGGCAAGAGACCCAGTACTTC. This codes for CASSRVRGLGQETQYF.

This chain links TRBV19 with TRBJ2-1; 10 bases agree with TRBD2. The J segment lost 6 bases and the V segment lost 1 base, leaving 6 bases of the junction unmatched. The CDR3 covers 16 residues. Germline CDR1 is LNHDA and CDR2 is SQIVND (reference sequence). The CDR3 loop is CASSIVPSGRLNEQFF. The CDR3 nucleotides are TGTGCCAGTAGTATAGTGCCTAGCGGGAGACTCAATGAGCAGTTCTTC.

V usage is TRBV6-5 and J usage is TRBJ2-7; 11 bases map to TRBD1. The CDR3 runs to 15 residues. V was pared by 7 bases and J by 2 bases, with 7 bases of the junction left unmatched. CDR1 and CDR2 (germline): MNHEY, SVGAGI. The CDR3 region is CASKLGQGAPYEQYF. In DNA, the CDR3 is TGTGCCAGCAAACTCGGACAGGGGGCCCCCTACGAGCAGTACTTC.

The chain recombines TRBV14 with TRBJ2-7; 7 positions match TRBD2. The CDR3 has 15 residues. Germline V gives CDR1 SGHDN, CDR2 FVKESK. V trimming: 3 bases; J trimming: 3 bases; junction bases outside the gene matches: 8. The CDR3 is CASSQQRGGGYEQYF. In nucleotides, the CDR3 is TGTGCCAGCAGCCAGCAACGGGGCGGGGGCTACGAGCAGTACTTC.

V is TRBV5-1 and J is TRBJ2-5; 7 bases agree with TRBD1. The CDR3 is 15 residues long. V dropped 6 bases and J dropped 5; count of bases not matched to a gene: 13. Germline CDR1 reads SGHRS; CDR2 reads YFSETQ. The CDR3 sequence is CASKQLTTGVETQYF. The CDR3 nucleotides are TGCGCCAGCAAACAACTTACTACAGGGGTGGAGACCCAGTACTTC.

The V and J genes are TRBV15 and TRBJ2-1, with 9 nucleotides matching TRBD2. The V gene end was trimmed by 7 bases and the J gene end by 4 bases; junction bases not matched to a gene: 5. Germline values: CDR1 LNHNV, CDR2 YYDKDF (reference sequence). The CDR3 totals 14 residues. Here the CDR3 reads CATTRLAAYNEQFF. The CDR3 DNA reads TGTGCCACCACTAGACTAGCGGCATACAATGAGCAGTTCTTC.

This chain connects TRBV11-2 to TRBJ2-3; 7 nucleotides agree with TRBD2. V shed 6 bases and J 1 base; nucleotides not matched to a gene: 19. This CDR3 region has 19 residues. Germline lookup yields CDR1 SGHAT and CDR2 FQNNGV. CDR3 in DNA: TGTGCCAGCAGGCCGTGGGGTGGGAGGGCTATCGGTGGCACAGATACGCAGTATTTT. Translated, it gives CASRPWGGRAIGGTDTQYF.

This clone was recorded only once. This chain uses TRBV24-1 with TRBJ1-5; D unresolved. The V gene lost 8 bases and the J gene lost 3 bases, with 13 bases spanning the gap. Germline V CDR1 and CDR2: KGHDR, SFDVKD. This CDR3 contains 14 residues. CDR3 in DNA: TGTGCCACCACGACCGGGAGGAACAATCAGCCCCAGCATTTT. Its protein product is CATTTGRNNQPQHF.

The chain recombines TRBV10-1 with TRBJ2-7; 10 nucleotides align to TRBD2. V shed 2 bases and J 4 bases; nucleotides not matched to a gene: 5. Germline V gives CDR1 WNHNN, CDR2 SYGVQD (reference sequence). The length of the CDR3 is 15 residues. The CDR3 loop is CASSETTSGIYEQYF. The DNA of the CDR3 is TGCGCCAGCAGTGAGACCACTAGCGGGATTTACGAGCAGTACTTC.

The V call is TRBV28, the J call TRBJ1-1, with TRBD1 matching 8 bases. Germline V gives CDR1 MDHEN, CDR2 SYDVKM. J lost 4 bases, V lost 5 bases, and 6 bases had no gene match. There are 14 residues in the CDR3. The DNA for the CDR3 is TGTGCCAGCAGTAAGGGCGGGACAGGCACTGAAGCTTTCTTT. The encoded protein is CASSKGGTGTEAFF.

DNA of the CDR3: TGCGCCAGCAGCCAAGGGGCCAGAGCCTACGAGCAGTACTTC. Translating it yields CASSQGARAYEQYF. V usage is TRBV4-1 and J usage is TRBJ2-7; D call uncertain. The CDR3 is 14 amino acids. Trimming took 1 base from V and 2 from J, leaving 9 bases between them. Germline CDR1 and CDR2: MGHRA and YSYEKL.

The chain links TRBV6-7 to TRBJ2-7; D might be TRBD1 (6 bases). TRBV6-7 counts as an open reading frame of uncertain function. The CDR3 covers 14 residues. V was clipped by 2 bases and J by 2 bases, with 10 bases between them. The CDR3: CASSYRGQTYEQYF. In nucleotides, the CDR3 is TGTGCCAGCAGTTACAGGGGACAAACCTACGAGCAGTACTTC.

Here the CDR3 DNA reads TGTGCCAGCAGACTAGGGGACCGTCTTTCCCAAGCTTTCTTT. Protein: CASRLGDRLSQAFF. The rearrangement joins TRBV19 to TRBJ1-1; possibly TRBD1 for D (5 bases). The V gene lost 9 bases and the J gene lost 9 bases, with 23 bases spanning the gap. The CDR3 covers 14 residues. From germline, CDR1 is LNHDA and CDR2 SQIVND (reference sequence).

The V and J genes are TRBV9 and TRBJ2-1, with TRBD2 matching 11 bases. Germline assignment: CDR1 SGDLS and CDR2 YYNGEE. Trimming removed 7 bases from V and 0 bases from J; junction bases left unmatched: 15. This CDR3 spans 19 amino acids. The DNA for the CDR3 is TGTGCCAGCTCCCCCGGGACTAGCGGCACCGGCAGCTCCTACAATGAGCAGTTCTTC. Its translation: CASSPGTSGTGSSYNEQFF.

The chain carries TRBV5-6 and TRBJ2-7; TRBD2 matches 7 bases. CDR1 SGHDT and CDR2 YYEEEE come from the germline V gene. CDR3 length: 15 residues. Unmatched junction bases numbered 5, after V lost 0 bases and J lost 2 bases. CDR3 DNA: TGTGCCAGCAGCTTGGTCTTAGCGGGTCCCTACGAGCAGTACTTC. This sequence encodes CASSLVLAGPYEQYF. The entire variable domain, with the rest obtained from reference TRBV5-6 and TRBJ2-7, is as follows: DAGVTQSPTHLIKTRGQQVTLRCSPKSGHDTVSWYQQALGQGPQFIFQYYEEEERQRGNFPDRFSGHQFPNYSSELNVNALLLGDSALYLCASSLVLAGPYEQYFGPGTRLTVT.